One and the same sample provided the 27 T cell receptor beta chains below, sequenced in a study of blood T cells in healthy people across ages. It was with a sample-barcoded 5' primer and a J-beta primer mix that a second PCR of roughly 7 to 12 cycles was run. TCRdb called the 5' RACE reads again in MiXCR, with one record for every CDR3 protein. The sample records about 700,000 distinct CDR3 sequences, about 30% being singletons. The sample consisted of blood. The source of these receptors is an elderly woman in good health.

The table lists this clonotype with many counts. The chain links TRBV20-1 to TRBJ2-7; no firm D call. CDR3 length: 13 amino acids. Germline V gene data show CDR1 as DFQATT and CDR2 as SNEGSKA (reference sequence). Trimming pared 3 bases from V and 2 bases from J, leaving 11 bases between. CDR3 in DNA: TGCAGTGCTAGGGCGGCCCTCCCCTACGAGCAGTACTTC. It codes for CSARAALPYEQYF.

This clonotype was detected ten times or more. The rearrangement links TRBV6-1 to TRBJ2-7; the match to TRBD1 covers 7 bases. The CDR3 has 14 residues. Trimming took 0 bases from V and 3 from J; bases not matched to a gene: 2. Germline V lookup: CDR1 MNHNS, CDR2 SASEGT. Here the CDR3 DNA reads TGTGCCAGCAGTGAAGCGCAGGGGGACTACGAGCAGTACTTC. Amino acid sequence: CASSEAQGDYEQYF.

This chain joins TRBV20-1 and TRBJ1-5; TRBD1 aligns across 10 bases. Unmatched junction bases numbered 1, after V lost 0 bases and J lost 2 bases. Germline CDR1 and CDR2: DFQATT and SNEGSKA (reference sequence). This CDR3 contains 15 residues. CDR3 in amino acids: CSARETGGGNQPQHF. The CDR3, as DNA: TGCAGTGCTAGAGAGACAGGGGGCGGCAATCAGCCCCAGCATTTT.

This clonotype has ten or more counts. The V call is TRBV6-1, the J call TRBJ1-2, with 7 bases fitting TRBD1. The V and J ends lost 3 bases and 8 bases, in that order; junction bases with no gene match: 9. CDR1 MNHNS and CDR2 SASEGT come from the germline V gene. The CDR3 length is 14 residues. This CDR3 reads CASSDYRGDDGYTF. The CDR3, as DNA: TGTGCCAGCAGTGATTACAGGGGCGACGACGGCTACACCTTC.

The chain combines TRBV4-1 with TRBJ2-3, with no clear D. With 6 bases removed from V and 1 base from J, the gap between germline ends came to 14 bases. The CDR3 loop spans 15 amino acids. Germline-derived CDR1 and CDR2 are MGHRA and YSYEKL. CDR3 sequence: CASSDPTFGTDTQYF. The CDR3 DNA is TGCGCCAGCAGTGACCCGACTTTCGGCACAGATACGCAGTATTTT.

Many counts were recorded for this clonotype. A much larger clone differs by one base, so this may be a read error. CDR3: CSKSGTLNEQYF. For the CDR3, the DNA is TGCAGTAAATCCGGGACCCTAAATGAGCAGTACTTC. The rearrangement joins TRBV20-1 to TRBJ2-5, with D perhaps assigned TRBD1 or TRBD2 (5 bases each). Germline V gene lookup returns CDR1 DFQATT and CDR2 SNEGSKA (reference sequence). Trimming stripped 8 bases from V and 11 bases from J, with 21 bases between. The CDR3 sequence is 12 residues long.

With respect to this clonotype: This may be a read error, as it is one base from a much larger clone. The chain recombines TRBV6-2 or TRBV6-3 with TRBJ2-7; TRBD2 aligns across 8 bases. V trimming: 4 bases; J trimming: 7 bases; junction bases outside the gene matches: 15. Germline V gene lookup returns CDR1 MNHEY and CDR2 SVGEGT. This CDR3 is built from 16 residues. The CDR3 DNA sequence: TGTGCCAGCAGTTGGGTACTAGCGGTGAACCGAGGTGAGCAGTACTTC. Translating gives CASSWVLAVNRGEQYF.

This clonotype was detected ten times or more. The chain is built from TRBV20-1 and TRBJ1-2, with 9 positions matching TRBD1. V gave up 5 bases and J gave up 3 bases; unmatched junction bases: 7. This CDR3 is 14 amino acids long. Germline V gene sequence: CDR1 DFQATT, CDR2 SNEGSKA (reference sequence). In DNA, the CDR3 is TGCAGTGCTTCCCGACAGGGGGGATACTATGGCTACACCTTC. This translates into CSASRQGGYYGYTF.

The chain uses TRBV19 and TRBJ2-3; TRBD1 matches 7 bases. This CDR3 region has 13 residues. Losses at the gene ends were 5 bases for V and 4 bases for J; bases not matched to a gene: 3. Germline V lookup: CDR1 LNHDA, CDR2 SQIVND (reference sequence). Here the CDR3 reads CASSGTGADTQYF. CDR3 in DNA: TGTGCCAGTAGTGGAACAGGGGCAGATACGCAGTATTTT.

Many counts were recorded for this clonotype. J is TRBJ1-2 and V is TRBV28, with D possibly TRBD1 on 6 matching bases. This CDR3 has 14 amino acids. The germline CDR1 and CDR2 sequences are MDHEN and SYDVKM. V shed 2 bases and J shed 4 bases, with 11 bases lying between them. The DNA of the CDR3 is TGTGCCAGCAGTTTAACCCACAGGGTCTATGGCTACACCTTC. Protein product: CASSLTHRVYGYTF.

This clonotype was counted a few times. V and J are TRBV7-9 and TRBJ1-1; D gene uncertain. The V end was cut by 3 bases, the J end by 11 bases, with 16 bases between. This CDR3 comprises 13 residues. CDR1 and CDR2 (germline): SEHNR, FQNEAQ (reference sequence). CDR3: CASSFRGGDRAFF. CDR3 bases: TGTGCCAGCAGCTTCCGTGGTGGGGATCGGGCTTTCTTT.

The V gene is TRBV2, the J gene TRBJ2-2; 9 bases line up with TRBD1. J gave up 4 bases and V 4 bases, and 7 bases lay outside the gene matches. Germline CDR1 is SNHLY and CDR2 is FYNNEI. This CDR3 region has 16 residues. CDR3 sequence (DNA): TGTGCCAGCAGTGTTGGGGACAGGGTGGCCACCGGGGAGCTGTTTTTT. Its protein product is CASSVGDRVATGELFF.

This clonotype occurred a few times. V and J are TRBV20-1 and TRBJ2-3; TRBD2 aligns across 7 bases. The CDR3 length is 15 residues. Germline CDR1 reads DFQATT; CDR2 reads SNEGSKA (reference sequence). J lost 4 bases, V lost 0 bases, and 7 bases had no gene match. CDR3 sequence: CSARDGGGKADTQYF. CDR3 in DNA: TGCAGTGCTAGAGATGGGGGAGGGAAGGCAGATACGCAGTATTTT.

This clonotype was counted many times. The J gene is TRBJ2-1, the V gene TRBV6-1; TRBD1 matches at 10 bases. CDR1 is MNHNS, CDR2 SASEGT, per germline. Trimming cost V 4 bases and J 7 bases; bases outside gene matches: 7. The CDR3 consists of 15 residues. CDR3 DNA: TGTGCCAGCAGTGGTGGGACAGGGGTAAAGAATGAGCAGTTCTTC. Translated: CASSGGTGVKNEQFF.

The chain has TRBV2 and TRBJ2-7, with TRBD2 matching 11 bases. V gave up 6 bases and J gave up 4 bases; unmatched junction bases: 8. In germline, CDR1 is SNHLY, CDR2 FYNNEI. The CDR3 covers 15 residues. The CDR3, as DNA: TGTGCCAGCAGGAAGGGGACTAGCGGAACATACGAGCAGTACTTC. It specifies CASRKGTSGTYEQYF.

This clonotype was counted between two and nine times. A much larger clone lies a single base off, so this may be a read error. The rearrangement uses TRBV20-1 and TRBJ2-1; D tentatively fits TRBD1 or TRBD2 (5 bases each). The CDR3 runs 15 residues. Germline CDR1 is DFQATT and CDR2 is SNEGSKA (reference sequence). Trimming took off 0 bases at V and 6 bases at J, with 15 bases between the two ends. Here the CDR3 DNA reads TGCAGTGCTAGAGAGCCGGGACGGTCCCCCAATGAGCAGTTCTTC. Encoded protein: CSAREPGRSPNEQFF.

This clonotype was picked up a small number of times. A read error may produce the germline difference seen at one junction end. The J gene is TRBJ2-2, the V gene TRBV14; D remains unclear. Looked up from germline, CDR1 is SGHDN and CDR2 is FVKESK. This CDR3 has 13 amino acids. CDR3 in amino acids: CTSSQGGTGELFF. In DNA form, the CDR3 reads TGTACCAGCAGCCAAGGCGGAACCGGGGAGCTGTTTTTT.

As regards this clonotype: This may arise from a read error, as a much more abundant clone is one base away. The CDR3 here is CASRDGGAYNEQYF. The CDR3 DNA follows: TGTGCCAGCAGGGACGGGGGGGCCTACAATGAGCAGTACTTC. V gene TRBV7-2 combines with J gene TRBJ2-7, with 8 bases lining up with TRBD2. The trim removed 6 bases at V and 7 bases at J, leaving 11 bases unmatched. There are 14 residues in the CDR3. Per germline, CDR1 SGHTA and CDR2 FQGNSA.

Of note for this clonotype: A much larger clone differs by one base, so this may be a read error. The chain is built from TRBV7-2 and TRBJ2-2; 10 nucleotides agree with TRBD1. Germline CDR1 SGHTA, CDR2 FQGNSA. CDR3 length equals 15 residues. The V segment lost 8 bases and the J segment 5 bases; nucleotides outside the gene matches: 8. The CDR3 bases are TGTGCCAGCGGCAGACAGGGGGCGGGAACCGGGGAGCTGTTTTTT. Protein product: CASGRQGAGTGELFF.

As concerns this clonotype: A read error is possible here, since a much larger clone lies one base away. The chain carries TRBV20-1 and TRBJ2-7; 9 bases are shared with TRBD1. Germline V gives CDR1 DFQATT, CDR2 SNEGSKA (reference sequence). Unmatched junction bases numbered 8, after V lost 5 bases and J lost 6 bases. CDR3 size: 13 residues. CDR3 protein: CSAGGLTGGEQYF. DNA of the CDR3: TGCAGTGCTGGTGGACTGACAGGGGGCGAGCAGTACTTC.

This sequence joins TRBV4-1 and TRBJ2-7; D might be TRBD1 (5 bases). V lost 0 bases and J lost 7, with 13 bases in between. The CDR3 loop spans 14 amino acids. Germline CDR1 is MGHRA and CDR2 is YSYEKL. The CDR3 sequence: CASSQDDRTNEQYF. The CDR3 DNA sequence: TGCGCCAGCAGCCAAGATGACAGAACAAATGAGCAGTACTTC.

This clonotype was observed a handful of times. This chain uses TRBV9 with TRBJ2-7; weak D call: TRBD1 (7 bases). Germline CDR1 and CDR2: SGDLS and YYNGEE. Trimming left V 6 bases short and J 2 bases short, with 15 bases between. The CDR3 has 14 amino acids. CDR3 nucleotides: TGTGCCAGCACTGCGGGACAGAGGCCCTACGAGCAGTACTTC. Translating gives CASTAGQRPYEQYF.

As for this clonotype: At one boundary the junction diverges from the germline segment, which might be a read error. CDR3 nucleotide sequence: TGTGCCCGCAGCTTGGTGGGGGGCAGCTATGGCTACACCTTC. Translation: CARSLVGGSYGYTF. V gene TRBV5-8 combines with J gene TRBJ1-2; possibly TRBD1 for D (6 bases). This CDR3 spans 14 amino acids. CDR1 and CDR2 from the germline V gene are SGHTS and YDEGEE.

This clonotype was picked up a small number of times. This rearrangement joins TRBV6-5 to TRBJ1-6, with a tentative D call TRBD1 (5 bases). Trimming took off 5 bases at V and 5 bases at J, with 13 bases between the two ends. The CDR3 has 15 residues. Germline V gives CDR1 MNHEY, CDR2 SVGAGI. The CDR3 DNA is TGTGCCAGCAGTCCAGTTGGGGGTGATAATTCACCCCTCCACTTT. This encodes CASSPVGGDNSPLHF.

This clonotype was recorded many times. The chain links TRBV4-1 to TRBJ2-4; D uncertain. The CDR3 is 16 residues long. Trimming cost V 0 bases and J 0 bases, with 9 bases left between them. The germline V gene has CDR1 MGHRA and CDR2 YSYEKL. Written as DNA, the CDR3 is TGCGCCAGCAGCCAAGAGGGCCAGCTAGCCAAAAACATTCAGTACTTC. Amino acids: CASSQEGQLAKNIQYF.

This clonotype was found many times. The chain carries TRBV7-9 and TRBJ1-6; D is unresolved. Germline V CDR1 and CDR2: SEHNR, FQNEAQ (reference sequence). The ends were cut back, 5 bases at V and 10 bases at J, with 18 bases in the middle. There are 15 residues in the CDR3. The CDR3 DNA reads TGTGCCAGCAGCCATCCACGGCGGCTTGAGTCACCCCTCCACTTT. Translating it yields CASSHPRRLESPLHF. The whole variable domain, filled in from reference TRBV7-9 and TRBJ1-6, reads DTGVSQNPRHKITKRGQNVTFRCDPISEHNRLYWYRQTLGQGPEFLTYFQNEAQLEKSRLLSDRFSAERPKGSFSTLEIQRTEQGDSAMYLCASSHPRRLESPLHFGNGTRLTVT.

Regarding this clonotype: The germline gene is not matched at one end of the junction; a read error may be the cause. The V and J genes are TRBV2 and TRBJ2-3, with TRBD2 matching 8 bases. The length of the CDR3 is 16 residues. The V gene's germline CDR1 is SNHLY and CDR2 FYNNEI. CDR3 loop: CASSEGFGGVADAQYF. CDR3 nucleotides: TGTGCCAGCAGTGAAGGGTTCGGGGGGGTCGCAGATGCGCAGTATTTT.